One sample yielded the 21 T cell receptor beta chains listed below, sequenced in a study of cytomegalovirus exposure and HLA in healthy donors. Amplification used 60 Vbeta primers and 13 Jbeta primers. Sequencing used immunoSEQ multiplex PCR; TCRdb keeps in-frame clones, though not all of them. The sample shows tens of thousands of clones, more than 70% of them seen only once. The sample consisted of PBMCs. These receptors all stem from a male donor in good health and CMV-seropositive.

The genes are TRBV2 and TRBJ2-1; 8 positions match TRBD2. Per germline, CDR1 SNHLY and CDR2 FYNNEI. The CDR3 has 15 residues. Trimming cost V 1 base and J 2 bases; bases outside gene matches: 1. CDR3 loop: CASSEGRGAYNEQFF. The CDR3 DNA reads as TGTGCCAGCAGTGAAGGGCGGGGGGCCTACAATGAGCAGTTCTTC.

The V and J genes are TRBV30 and TRBJ1-2, with 7 positions matching TRBD1. The CDR3 runs 12 residues. J was trimmed by 4 bases and V by 5 bases; bases with no gene match: 4. Germline lookup yields CDR1 GTSNPN and CDR2 SVGIG (reference sequence). The CDR3 protein is CAWERQGYGYTF. The CDR3 DNA reads as TGTGCCTGGGAGAGACAGGGCTATGGCTACACCTTC. The full variable domain, its missing parts supplied by reference TRBV30 and TRBJ1-2, is SQTIHQWPATLVQPVGSPLSLECTVEGTSNPNLYWYRQAAGRGLQLLFYSVGIGQISSEVPQNLSASRPQDRQFILSSKKLLLSDSGFYLCAWERQGYGYTFGSGTRLTVV.

The chain links TRBV5-4 to TRBJ1-6; D may be TRBD1 (6 bases). Germline lookup yields CDR1 SGHNT and CDR2 YYREEE (reference sequence). The CDR3 sequence is 14 residues long. Trimming left V 1 base short and J 10 bases short, with 12 bases between. The CDR3 DNA follows: TGTGCCAGCAGCTTGCCAGGGGAGAGATCACCCCTCCACTTT. Translated, it gives CASSLPGERSPLHF. Full variable domain (outside the CDR3, taken from reference TRBV5-4 and TRBJ1-6): ETGVTQSPTHLIKTRGQQVTLRCSSQSGHNTVSWYQQALGQGPQFIFQYYREEENGRGNFPPRFSGLQFPNYSSELNVNALELDDSALYLCASSLPGERSPLHFGNGTRLTVT.

This CDR3 reads CASSLRLAGASYNEQFF. CDR3 nucleotide sequence: TGTGCCAGCAGCTTGAGACTAGCGGGTGCCTCCTACAATGAGCAGTTCTTC. The chain links TRBV5-4 to TRBJ2-1, with 10 bases fitting TRBD2. V trimming: 1 base; J trimming: 0 bases; junction bases outside the gene matches: 4. CDR3 length: 17 residues. Germline V lookup: CDR1 SGHNT, CDR2 YYREEE (reference sequence).

The V gene is TRBV7-9, the J gene TRBJ2-7; 11 bases map to TRBD2. Germline CDR1 reads SEHNR; CDR2 reads FQNEAQ (reference sequence). The V gene end was trimmed by 4 bases and the J gene end by 2 bases; junction bases not matched to a gene: 4. This CDR3 spans 15 amino acids. The CDR3 DNA sequence: TGTGCCAGCAGCTCGCGACTAGCGGGGACCTACGAGCAGTACTTC. This sequence encodes CASSSRLAGTYEQYF. Looking up the rest from reference TRBV7-9 and TRBJ2-7 gives the full variable domain: DTGVSQNPRHKITKRGQNVTFRCDPISEHNRLYWYRQTLGQGPEFLTYFQNEAQLEKSRLLSDRFSAERPKGSFSTLEIQRTEQGDSAMYLCASSSRLAGTYEQYFGPGTRLTVT.

This rearrangement joins TRBV6-6 to TRBJ1-2; 10 positions agree with TRBD1. V trimming: 6 bases; J trimming: 5 bases; junction bases outside the gene matches: 9. Germline CDR1 MNHNY, CDR2 SVGAGI (reference sequence). The CDR3 is 15 residues long. The CDR3 nucleotides read TGTGCCAGCAGCCGCCGGGACAGGGGAGGGTATGGCTACACCTTC. It yields the protein CASSRRDRGGYGYTF.

The rearrangement links TRBV5-1 to TRBJ2-3, with 11 bases identical to TRBD2. From germline, CDR1 is SGHRS and CDR2 YFSETQ. This CDR3 region has 15 residues. After removal of 4 bases from V and 2 bases from J, the junction contained 3 bases not matched to a gene. The chain's CDR3 is CASSISGGATDTQYF. In DNA, the CDR3 is TGCGCCAGCAGCATTAGCGGGGGGGCCACAGATACGCAGTATTTT. Full variable domain (outside the CDR3, taken from reference TRBV5-1 and TRBJ2-3): KAGVTQTPRYLIKTRGQQVTLSCSPISGHRSVSWYQQTPGQGLQFLFEYFSETQRNKGNFPGRFSGRQFSNSRSEMNVSTLELGDSALYLCASSISGGATDTQYFGPGTRLTVL.

The chain carries TRBV5-5 and TRBJ2-3; 8 nucleotides match TRBD2. V dropped 4 bases and J dropped 2; count of bases not matched to a gene: 15. The CDR3 is made up of 18 amino acids. Germline values: CDR1 SGHKS, CDR2 YYEKEE (reference sequence). This CDR3 is CASSPIAGTILFTDTQYF. CDR3 in DNA: TGTGCCAGCAGCCCTATAGCGGGGACGATCCTATTCACAGATACGCAGTATTTT.

The DNA of the CDR3 is TGTGCCAGCAGTGAAGCGCGAGCGGGGCGGGAGGGCTACGAGCAGTACTTC. Its translation: CASSEARAGREGYEQYF. This chain links TRBV6-1 with TRBJ2-7; 9 nucleotides line up with TRBD2. The CDR3 has 17 amino acids. Germline CDR1 and CDR2: MNHNS and SASEGT. Trimming at V came to 0 bases and at J to 3 bases, leaving 9 bases not matched to a gene.

The rearrangement joins TRBV5-1 to TRBJ2-7, with a possible D match to TRBD2 (6 bases). The CDR3 has 14 amino acids. CDR1 is SGHRS, CDR2 YFSETQ, per germline. V lost 3 bases to trimming and J lost 3 bases, with 13 bases between them. CDR3 in DNA: TGCGCCAGCAGCTATACGATCGGGGGCTACGAGCAGTACTTC. This translates into CASSYTIGGYEQYF. Together with reference TRBV5-1 and TRBJ2-7, the CDR3 gives the full variable domain: KAGVTQTPRYLIKTRGQQVTLSCSPISGHRSVSWYQQTPGQGLQFLFEYFSETQRNKGNFPGRFSGRQFSNSRSEMNVSTLELGDSALYLCASSYTIGGYEQYFGPGTRLTVT.

This clone was seen a single time. V is TRBV5-3 and J is TRBJ2-1; the D gene is possibly TRBD2 (5 bases). TRBV5-3 is labeled an ORF, and its function is uncertain. Trimming stripped 3 bases from V and 8 bases from J, with 18 bases between. The CDR3 sequence is 15 residues long. In DNA, the CDR3 is TGTGCCAGAAGCTCCCTCCGGGGTCGTACTGATGAGCAGTTCTTC. Its protein is CARSSLRGRTDEQFF.

The chain joins TRBV7-8 to TRBJ2-7; D ambiguous. The length of the CDR3 is 12 residues. V was shortened by 4 bases and J by 7 bases, with 11 bases between the two germline ends. The germline gives CDR1 SGHVS, CDR2 FQNEAQ. CDR3: CASSSKFVEQYF. DNA of the CDR3: TGTGCCAGCAGCTCTAAATTTGTGGAGCAGTACTTC.

The CDR3 protein is CASSSTGVTNYGYTF. For the CDR3, the DNA is TGTGCCAGCAGTTCCACAGGGGTTACTAACTATGGCTACACCTTC. The chain employs TRBV6-5 and TRBJ1-2; TRBD1 matches at 7 bases. The germline gives CDR1 MNHEY, CDR2 SVGAGI. The CDR3 covers 15 residues. V dropped 4 bases and J dropped 0; count of bases not matched to a gene: 5.

Concerning this clone: Its ends do not fully match the called genes, so a read error is possible. The chain recombines TRBV18 with TRBJ1-1; TRBD1 matches 7 bases. Germline V gives CDR1 KGHSH, CDR2 LQKENI. This CDR3 is 14 amino acids long. The CDR3 nucleotides are TGTGCCAGCTCACCACAGGTGACAGGGCTGGAGGCAAGCTTT. Translation: CASSPQVTGLEASF. The full variable domain, rest sourced from reference TRBV18 and TRBJ1-1, is NAGVMQNPRHLVRRRGQEARLRCSPMKGHSHVYWYRQLPEEGLKFMVYLQKENIIDESGMPKERFSAEFPKEGPSILRIQQVVRGDSAAYFCASSPQVTGLEASFGQGTRLTVV.

This chain connects TRBV19 to TRBJ2-1; D call uncertain. Germline V gene sequence: CDR1 LNHDA, CDR2 SQIVND (reference sequence). Trimming took 1 base from V and 2 from J, leaving 9 bases between them. This CDR3 spans 15 amino acids. CDR3 sequence (DNA): TGTGCCAGTAGTATAGGCCTATCTCCCTACAATGAGCAGTTCTTC. It translates to CASSIGLSPYNEQFF. Full variable domain (outside the CDR3, taken from reference TRBV19 and TRBJ2-1): DGGITQSPKYLFRKEGQNVTLSCEQNLNHDAMYWYRQDPGQGLRLIYYSQIVNDFQKGDIAEGYSVSREKKESFPLTVTSAQKNPTAFYLCASSIGLSPYNEQFFGPGTRLTVL.

V gene TRBV9 combines with J gene TRBJ1-6; 12 nucleotides line up with TRBD1. The germline gives CDR1 SGDLS, CDR2 YYNGEE. The CDR3 consists of 15 residues. J gave up 10 bases and V 3 bases, and 5 bases lay outside the gene matches. This CDR3 is CASSGGQGAYSPLHF. The CDR3 nucleotides are TGTGCCAGCAGCGGGGGACAGGGGGCGTACTCACCCCTCCACTTT.

This chain connects TRBV7-9 to TRBJ1-2; TRBD1 aligns across 7 bases. The CDR3 runs to 17 residues. The V gene end was trimmed by 3 bases and the J gene end by 1 base; junction bases not matched to a gene: 11. CDR1 SEHNR and CDR2 FQNEAQ come from the germline V gene (reference sequence). For the CDR3, the DNA is TGTGCCAGCAGCTTGCCGGAAGGGCAGGGGGGTAACTATGGCTACACCTTC. Protein product: CASSLPEGQGGNYGYTF.

This rearrangement joins TRBV9 to TRBJ2-2; D is uncertain. Deletions cut 0 bases from V and 4 bases from J, with 10 bases between. Germline lookup yields CDR1 SGDLS and CDR2 YYNGEE. CDR3 length equals 15 residues. The CDR3 DNA reads TGTGCCAGCAGCGTAGTAAGTGCGGCCACCGGGGAGCTGTTTTTT. Protein product: CASSVVSAATGELFF.

As regards this clone: Its ends do not fully match the called genes, so a read error is possible. The CDR3 DNA is TGTGCCAGCACTTTAGGACAGAGCAATCAGCCCCAGCATTTT. It yields the protein CASTLGQSNQPQHF. The rearrangement joins TRBV28 to TRBJ1-5, with D maybe TRBD1 (6 bases). The CDR3 runs 14 residues. Germline V lookup: CDR1 MDHEN, CDR2 SYDVKM.

The chain is built from TRBV30 and TRBJ2-3, with a weak D call TRBD1 (5 bases). Germline CDR1 reads GTSNPN; CDR2 reads SVGIG (reference sequence). CDR3 size: 15 residues. The V end was cut by 4 bases, the J end by 4 bases, with 18 bases between. The CDR3, as DNA: TGTGCCTGGAACCGAGTGGCAGGGCGTGCAGATACGCAGTATTTT. The encoded protein is CAWNRVAGRADTQYF.

The chain couples TRBV7-8 to TRBJ2-2, with D maybe TRBD1 (5 bases). Trimming removed 0 bases from V and 6 bases from J, with 5 bases in between. Germline CDR1 is SGHVS and CDR2 is FQNEAQ. The CDR3 length is 13 residues. The CDR3 DNA is TGTGCCAGCAGCTTAGCAGGGGCCGGGGAGCTGTTTTTT. It translates to CASSLAGAGELFF.